A single T cell receptor beta chain is shown here with its context. Its antigen is unidentified. At one of its ends the junction is not consistent with the germline gene, which may arise from a read error. This sample was included in a study of blood T cells in healthy people across ages. Study findings and constraints: Roughly linear declines in TCR beta diversity per million T cells occurred with age.

The CDR3 sequence is 15 residues long. The germline gives CDR1 SGHRS, CDR2 YFSETQ. PCR was performed a second time for about 7 to 11 cycles using a sample-barcoded 5' primer and a J-beta primer mix. Through a template-switch adaptor with 12 random nucleotides, each cDNA molecule received a tag. Via MiXCR, TCRdb re-called the 5' RACE reads, giving one row per CDR3 protein. Altogether about 640,000 distinct CDR3 sequences are present, around 31% being singletons, with the ten largest covering around 16%. Healthy Russian Caucasian donors spanned ages about 6 to 100 years. Extraction yielded at least 6 micrograms of total RNA per sample.

Sequencing was performed on blood. The rearrangement links TRBV5-1 to TRBJ1-1; perhaps TRBD1 as D (6 bases). The TCR was taken from an elderly woman in good health. The CDR3 sequence: CANSFVGGLGTEAFF. The CDR3 coding sequence is TGCGCCAACAGCTTCGTAGGGGGGCTGGGCACTGAAGCTTTCTTT.